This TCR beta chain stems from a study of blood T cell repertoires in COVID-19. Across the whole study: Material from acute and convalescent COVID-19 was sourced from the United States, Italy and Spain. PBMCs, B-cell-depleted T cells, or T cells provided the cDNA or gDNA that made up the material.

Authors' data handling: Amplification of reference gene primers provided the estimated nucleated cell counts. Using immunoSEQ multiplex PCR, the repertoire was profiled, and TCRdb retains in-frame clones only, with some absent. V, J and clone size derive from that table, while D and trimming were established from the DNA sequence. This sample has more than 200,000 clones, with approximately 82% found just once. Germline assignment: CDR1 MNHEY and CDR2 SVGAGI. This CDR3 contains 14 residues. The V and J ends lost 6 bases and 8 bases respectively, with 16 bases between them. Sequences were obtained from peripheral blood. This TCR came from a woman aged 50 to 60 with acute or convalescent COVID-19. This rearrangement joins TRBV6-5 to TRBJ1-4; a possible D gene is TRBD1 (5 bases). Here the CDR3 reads CASRKGPDPEKLFF. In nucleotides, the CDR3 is TGTGCCAGCAGGAAGGGGCCCGACCCAGAAAAACTGTTTTTT.